The subject of this entry is one T cell receptor (beta chain). Its antigen remains unidentified. CDR3 length: 12 residues. Per germline, CDR1 SGHVS and CDR2 FNYEAQ. Trimming removed 3 bases from V and 5 bases from J, with 8 bases in between. The data derive from a study of T cell repertoires in cytomegalovirus infection. Using its own MiXCR run on the reads, TCRdb lists one record per CDR3 protein. This sample carries approximately 730,000 distinct CDR3 sequences, just under 30% of them seen once, and the ten largest clones take less than 15%. The sequence was obtained from a human donor in good health (CMV status not recorded). Some clones in this sample may be carry-over from other donors' samples. V gene TRBV7-6 combines with J gene TRBJ2-7; D call uncertain. The sequences come from cultured CD8+ T cells from PBMCs, collected from culture after CMV antigen stimulation. CDR3 residues: CASSFIRDEQYV. The CDR3 DNA sequence: TGTGCCAGCAGCTTTATTCGGGACGAGCAGTACGTC.